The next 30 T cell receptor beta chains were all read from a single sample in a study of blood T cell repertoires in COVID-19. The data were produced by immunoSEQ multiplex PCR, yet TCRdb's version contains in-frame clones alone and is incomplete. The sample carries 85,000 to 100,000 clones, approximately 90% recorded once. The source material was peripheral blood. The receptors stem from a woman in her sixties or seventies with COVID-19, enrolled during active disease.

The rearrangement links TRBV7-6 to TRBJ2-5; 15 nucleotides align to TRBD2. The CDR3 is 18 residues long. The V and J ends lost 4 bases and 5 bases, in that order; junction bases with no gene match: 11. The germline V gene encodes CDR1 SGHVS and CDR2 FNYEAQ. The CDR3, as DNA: TGTGCCAGCAGCTGGACCCCGGGACTAGCGGGGGGCAGTGAGACCCAGTACTTC. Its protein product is CASSWTPGLAGGSETQYF.

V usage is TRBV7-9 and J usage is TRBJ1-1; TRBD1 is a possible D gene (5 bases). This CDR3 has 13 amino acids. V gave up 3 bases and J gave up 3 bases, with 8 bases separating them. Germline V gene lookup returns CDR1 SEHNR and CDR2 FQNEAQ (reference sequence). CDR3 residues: CASSLTRDTEAFF. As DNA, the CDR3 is TGTGCCAGCAGCTTGACCAGGGACACTGAAGCTTTCTTT.

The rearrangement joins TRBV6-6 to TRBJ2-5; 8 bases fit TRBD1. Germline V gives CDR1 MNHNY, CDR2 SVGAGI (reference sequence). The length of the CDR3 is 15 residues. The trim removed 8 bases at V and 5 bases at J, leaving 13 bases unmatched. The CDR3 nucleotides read TGTGCCAGCCAGCCAACAGGGGGGTGGTTTGAGACCCAGTACTTC. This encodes CASQPTGGWFETQYF.

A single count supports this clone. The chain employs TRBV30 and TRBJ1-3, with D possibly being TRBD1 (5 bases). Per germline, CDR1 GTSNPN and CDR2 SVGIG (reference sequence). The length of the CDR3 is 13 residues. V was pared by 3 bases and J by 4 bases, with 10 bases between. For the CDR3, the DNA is TGTGCCTGGAGCAGGGCAGGGGGAAACACCATATATTTT. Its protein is CAWSRAGGNTIYF.

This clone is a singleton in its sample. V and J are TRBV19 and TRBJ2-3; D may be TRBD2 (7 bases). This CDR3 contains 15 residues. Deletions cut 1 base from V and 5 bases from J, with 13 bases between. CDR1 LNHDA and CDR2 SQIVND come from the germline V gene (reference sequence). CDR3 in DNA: TGTGCCAGTAGTATAGGGGGGGGGCCGGGAGATACGCAGTATTTT. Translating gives CASSIGGGPGDTQYF.

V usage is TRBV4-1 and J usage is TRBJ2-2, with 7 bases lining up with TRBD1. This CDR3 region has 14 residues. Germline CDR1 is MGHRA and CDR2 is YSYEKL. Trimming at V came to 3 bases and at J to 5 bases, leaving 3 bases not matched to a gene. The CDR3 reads CASSHLTGTGELFF. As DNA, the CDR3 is TGCGCCAGCAGCCACTTGACAGGGACCGGGGAGCTGTTTTTT.

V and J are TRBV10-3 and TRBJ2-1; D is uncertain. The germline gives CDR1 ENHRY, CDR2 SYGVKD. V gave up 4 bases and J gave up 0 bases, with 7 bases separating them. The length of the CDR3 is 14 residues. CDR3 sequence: CAISVRCSYNEQFF. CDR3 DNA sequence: TGTGCCATCAGTGTGCGTTGCTCCTACAATGAGCAGTTCTTC.

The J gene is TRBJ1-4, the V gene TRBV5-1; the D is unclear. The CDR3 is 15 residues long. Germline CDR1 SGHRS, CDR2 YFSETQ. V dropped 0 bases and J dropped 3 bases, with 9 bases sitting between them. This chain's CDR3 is CASSLGGNPNEKLFF. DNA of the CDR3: TGCGCCAGCAGCTTGGGAGGGAATCCTAATGAAAAACTGTTTTTT.

CDR3 amino acids: CASSYIFRLGTGEEKLFF. As DNA, the CDR3 is TGTGCCAGCAGTTACATCTTCCGGCTCGGGACAGGGGAGGAAAAACTGTTTTTT. J is TRBJ1-4 and V is TRBV6-2 or TRBV6-3; the match to TRBD1 covers 10 bases. With 2 bases clipped from V and 8 bases from J, the junction kept 14 bases outside the gene matches. The V gene's germline CDR1 is MNHEY and CDR2 SVGEGT. The CDR3 length is 18 residues.

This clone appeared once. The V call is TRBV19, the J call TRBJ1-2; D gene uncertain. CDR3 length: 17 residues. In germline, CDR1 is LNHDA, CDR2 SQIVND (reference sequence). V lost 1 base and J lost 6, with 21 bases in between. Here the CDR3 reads CASSIGPTLSTGNGYTF. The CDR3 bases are TGTGCCAGTAGTATAGGCCCTACCTTGTCGACGGGAAATGGCTACACCTTC.

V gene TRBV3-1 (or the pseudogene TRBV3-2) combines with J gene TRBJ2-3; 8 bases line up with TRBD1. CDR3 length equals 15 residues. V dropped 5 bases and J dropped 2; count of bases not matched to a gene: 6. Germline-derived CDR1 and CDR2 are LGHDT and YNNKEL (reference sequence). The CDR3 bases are TGTGCCAGCAGCTCTAGGACAGGGCCCACAGATACGCAGTATTTT. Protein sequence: CASSSRTGPTDTQYF.

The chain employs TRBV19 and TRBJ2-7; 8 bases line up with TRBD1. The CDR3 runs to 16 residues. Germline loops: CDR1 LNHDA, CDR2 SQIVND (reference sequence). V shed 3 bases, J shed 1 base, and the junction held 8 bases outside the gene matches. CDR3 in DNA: TGTGCCAGTAGTATCACGACAGGGGCTGGATCCTACGAGCAGTACTTC. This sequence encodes CASSITTGAGSYEQYF. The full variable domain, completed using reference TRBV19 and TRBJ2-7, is DGGITQSPKYLFRKEGQNVTLSCEQNLNHDAMYWYRQDPGQGLRLIYYSQIVNDFQKGDIAEGYSVSREKKESFPLTVTSAQKNPTAFYLCASSITTGAGSYEQYFGPGTRLTVT.

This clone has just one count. CDR3 sequence reads: CASSVGTGRIYGYTF. The DNA for the CDR3 is TGCGCCAGCAGCGTAGGGACAGGGAGGATTTATGGCTACACCTTC. This sequence joins TRBV5-1 and TRBJ1-2; 9 bases are shared with TRBD1. Germline lookup yields CDR1 SGHRS and CDR2 YFSETQ. The CDR3 covers 15 residues. Trimming cost V 4 bases and J 5 bases; bases outside gene matches: 9.

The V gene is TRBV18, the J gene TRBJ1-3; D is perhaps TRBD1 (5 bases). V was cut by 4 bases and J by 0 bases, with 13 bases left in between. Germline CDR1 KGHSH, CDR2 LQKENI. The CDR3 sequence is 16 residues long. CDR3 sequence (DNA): TGTGCCAGCTCACTAATCCAGGGTACCTCTGGAAACACCATATATTTT. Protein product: CASSLIQGTSGNTIYF.

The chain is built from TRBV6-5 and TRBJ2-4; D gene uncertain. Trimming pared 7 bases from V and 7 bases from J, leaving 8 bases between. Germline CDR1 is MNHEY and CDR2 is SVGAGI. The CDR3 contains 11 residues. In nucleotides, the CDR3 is TGTGCCAGCACTAGAGCCAACATTCAGTACTTC. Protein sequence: CASTRANIQYF.

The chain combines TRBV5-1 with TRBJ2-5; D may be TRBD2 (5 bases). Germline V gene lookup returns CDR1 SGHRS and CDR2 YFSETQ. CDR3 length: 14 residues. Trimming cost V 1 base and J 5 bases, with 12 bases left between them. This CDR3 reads CASSLWLALETQYF. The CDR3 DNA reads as TGCGCCAGCAGCTTGTGGCTAGCTCTGGAGACCCAGTACTTC. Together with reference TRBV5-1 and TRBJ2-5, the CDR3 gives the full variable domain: KAGVTQTPRYLIKTRGQQVTLSCSPISGHRSVSWYQQTPGQGLQFLFEYFSETQRNKGNFPGRFSGRQFSNSRSEMNVSTLELGDSALYLCASSLWLALETQYFGPGTRLLVL.

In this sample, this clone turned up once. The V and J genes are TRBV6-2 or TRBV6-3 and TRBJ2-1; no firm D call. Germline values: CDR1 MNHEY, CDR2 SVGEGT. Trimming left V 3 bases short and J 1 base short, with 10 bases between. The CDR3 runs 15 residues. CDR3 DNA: TGTGCCAGCAGTTATAACGAGCCGTCCTACAATGAGCAGTTCTTC. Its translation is CASSYNEPSYNEQFF.

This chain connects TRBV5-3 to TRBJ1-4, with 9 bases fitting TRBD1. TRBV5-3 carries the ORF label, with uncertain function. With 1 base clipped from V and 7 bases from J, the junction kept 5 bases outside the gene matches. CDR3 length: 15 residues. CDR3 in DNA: TGTGCCAGAAGCTTGTTCCCGGGACAGGGTGAAAAACTGTTTTTT. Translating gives CARSLFPGQGEKLFF.

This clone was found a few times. The CDR3 nucleotides are TGTGCCACCCGCCTAAGCGGGGGGGCCTTAGATACGCAGTATTTT. It codes for CATRLSGGALDTQYF. V and J are TRBV15 and TRBJ2-3; 10 bases fit TRBD2. Trimming at V came to 8 bases and at J to 5 bases, leaving 10 bases not matched to a gene. CDR3 length: 15 amino acids. Germline V gene data show CDR1 as LNHNV and CDR2 as YYDKDF (reference sequence). The complete variable domain, with remaining parts taken from reference TRBV15 and TRBJ2-3, reads DAMVIQNPRYQVTQFGKPVTLSCSQTLNHNVMYWYQQKSSQAPKLLFHYYDKDFNNEADTPDNFQSRRPNTSFCFLDIRSPGLGDTAMYLCATRLSGGALDTQYFGPGTRLTVL.

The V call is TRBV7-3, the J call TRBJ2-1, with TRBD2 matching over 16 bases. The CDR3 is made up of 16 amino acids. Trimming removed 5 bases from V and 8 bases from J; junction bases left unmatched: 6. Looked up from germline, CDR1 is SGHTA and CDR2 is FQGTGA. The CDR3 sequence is CASSLGLAGGHDEQFF. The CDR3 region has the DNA TGTGCCAGCAGCCTGGGACTAGCGGGGGGGCACGATGAGCAGTTCTTC.

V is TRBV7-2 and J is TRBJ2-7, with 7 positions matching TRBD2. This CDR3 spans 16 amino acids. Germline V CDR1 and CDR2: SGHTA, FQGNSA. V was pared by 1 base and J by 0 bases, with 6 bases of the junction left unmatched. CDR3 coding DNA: TGTGCCAGCAGCTTAGATGGCGGGGGTTTCTCCTACGAGCAGTACTTC. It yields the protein CASSLDGGGFSYEQYF.

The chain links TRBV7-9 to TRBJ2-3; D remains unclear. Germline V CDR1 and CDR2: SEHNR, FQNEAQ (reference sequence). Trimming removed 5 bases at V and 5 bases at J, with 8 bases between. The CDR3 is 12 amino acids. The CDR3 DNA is TGTGCCAGCAGCGCGACTGGAGATACGCAGTATTTT. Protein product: CASSATGDTQYF.

The CDR3 sequence is CASSLGTGAIYGYTF. The CDR3 DNA reads TGTGCCAGTAGTCTAGGGACAGGGGCTATCTATGGCTACACCTTC. The chain is built from TRBV19 and TRBJ1-2; TRBD1 matches 10 bases. The CDR3 totals 15 residues. Unmatched junction bases numbered 7, after V lost 5 bases and J lost 4 bases. Germline CDR1 is LNHDA and CDR2 is SQIVND (reference sequence).

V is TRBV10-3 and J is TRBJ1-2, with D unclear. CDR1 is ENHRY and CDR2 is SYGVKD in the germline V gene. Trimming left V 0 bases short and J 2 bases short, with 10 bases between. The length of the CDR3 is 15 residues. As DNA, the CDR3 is TGTGCCATCAGTGAGTCAGGCAGAGGCAACTATGGCTACACCTTC. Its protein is CAISESGRGNYGYTF.

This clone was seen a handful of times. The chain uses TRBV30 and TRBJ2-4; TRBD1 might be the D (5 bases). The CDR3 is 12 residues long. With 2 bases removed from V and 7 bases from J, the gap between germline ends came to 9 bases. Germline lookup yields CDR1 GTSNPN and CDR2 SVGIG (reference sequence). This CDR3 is CAWSSGWNIQYF. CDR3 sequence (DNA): TGTGCCTGGAGTTCAGGGTGGAACATTCAGTACTTC.

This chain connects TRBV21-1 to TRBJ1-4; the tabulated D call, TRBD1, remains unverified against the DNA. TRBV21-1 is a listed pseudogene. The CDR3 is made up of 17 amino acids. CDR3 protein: CASRRRDPIDSNEKLFF. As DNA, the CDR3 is TGTGCCAGCAGAAGAAGAGACCCTATAGACAGTAATGAAAAACTGTTTTTT.

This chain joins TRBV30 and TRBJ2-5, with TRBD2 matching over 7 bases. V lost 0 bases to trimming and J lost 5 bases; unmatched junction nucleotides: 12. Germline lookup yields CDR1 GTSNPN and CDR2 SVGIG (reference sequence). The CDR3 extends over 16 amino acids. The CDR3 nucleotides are TGTGCCTGGAGTGTACCGGGGCTAGCGGTGGGTGAGACCCAGTACTTC. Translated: CAWSVPGLAVGETQYF.

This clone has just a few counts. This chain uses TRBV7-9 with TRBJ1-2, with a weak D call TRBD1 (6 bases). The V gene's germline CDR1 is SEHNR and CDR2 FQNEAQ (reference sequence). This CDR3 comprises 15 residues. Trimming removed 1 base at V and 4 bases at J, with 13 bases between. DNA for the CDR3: TGTGCCAGCAGCTTAGAAACAGGGAGTAGCTATGGCTACACCTTC. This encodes CASSLETGSSYGYTF.

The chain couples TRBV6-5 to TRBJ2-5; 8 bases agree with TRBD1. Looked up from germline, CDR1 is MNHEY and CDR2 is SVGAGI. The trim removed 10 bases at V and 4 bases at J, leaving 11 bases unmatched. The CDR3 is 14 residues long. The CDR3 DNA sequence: TGTGCCACCCAACGCCGGACAGGGCCAGAGACCCAGTACTTC. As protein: CATQRRTGPETQYF.

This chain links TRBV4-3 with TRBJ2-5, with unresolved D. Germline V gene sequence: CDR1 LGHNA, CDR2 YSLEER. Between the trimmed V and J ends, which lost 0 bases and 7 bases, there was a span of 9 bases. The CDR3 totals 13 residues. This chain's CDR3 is CASSQDLFGTQYF. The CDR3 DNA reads TGCGCCAGCAGCCAAGATCTGTTCGGGACCCAGTACTTC.